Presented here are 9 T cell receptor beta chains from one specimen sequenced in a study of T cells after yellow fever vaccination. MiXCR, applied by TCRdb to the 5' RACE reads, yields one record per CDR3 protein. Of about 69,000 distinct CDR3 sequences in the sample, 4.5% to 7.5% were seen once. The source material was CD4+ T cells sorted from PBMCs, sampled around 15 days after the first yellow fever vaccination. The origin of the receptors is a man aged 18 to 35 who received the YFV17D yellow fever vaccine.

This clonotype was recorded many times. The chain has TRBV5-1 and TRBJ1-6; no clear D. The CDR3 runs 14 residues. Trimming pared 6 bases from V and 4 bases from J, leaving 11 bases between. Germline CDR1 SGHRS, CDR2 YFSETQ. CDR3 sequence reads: CASNPTAYNSPLHF. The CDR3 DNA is TGCGCCAGCAACCCGACGGCGTATAATTCACCCCTCCACTTT.

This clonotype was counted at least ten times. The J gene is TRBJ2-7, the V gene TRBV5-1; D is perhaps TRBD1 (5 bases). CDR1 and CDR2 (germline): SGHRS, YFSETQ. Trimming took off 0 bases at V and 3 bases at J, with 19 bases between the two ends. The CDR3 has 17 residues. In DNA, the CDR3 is TGCGCCAGCAGCTTGGATAAGTGGGGCAGTATGGGCTACGAGCAGTACTTC. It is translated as CASSLDKWGSMGYEQYF.

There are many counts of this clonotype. The CDR3 nucleotides read TGTGCCAGCAGTACTCTTAGGGACAGGGGGAACGAGCAGTACTTC. This encodes CASSTLRDRGNEQYF. The chain joins TRBV7-9 to TRBJ2-7; 11 nucleotides agree with TRBD1. Unmatched junction bases numbered 9, after V lost 6 bases and J lost 5 bases. The length of the CDR3 is 15 residues. Looked up from germline, CDR1 is SEHNR and CDR2 is FQNEAQ (reference sequence).

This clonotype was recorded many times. The CDR3 sequence is CASGRGGGTDTQYF. The CDR3 nucleotides read TGTGCCAGCGGCCGGGGGGGGGGCACAGATACGCAGTATTTT. The chain employs TRBV27 and TRBJ2-3, with 8 bases identical to TRBD2. Germline assignment: CDR1 MNHEY and CDR2 SMNVEV (reference sequence). The junction had 5 bases not matched to a gene; V was cut back by 8 bases and J by 1 base. The CDR3 consists of 14 residues.

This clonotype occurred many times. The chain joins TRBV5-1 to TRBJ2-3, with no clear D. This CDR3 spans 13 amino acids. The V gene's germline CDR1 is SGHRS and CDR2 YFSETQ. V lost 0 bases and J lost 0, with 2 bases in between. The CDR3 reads CASSLDSTDTQYF. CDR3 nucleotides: TGCGCCAGCAGCTTGGATAGCACAGATACGCAGTATTTT.

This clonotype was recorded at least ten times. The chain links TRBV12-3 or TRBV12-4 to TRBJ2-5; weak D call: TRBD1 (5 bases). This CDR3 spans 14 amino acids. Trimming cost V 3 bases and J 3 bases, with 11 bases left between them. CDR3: CASSLGRAKETQYF. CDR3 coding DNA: TGTGCCAGCAGTTTGGGCAGGGCTAAAGAGACCCAGTACTTC.

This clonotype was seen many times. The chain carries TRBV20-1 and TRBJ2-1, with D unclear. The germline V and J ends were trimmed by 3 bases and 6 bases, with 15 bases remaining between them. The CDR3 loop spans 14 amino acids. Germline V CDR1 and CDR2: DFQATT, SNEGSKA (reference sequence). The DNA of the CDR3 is TGCAGTGCTAGGAAACAGTTCCTCGGCAATGAGCAGTTCTTC. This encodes CSARKQFLGNEQFF.

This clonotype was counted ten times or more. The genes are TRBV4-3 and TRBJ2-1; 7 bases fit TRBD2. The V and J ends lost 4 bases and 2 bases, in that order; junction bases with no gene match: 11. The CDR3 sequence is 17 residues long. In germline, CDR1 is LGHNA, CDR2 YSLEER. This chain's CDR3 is CASSRQPSSGAYNEQFF. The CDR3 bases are TGCGCCAGCAGCCGACAACCGAGCAGCGGGGCCTACAATGAGCAGTTCTTC.

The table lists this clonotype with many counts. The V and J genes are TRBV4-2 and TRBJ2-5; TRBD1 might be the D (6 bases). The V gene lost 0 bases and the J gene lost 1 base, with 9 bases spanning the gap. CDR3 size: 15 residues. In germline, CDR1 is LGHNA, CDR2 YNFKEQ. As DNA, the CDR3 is TGTGCCAGCAGCCAAGAAAGGACAGCCCAAGAGACCCAGTACTTC. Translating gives CASSQERTAQETQYF.